This T cell receptor beta chain was recovered during a study of type 1 regulatory T cells. Details on this clonotype: Its antigen is not identified.

Looked up from germline, CDR1 is SGHTA and CDR2 is FQGNSA. V shed 3 bases and J shed 0 bases, with 12 bases lying between them. The CDR3 has 15 residues. TCRdb ran MiXCR on the reads and lists one entry per CDR3 protein. The sample has roughly 62,000 distinct CDR3 sequences; 62% are singletons. The chain is built from TRBV7-2 and TRBJ2-7; D gene ambiguous. The sample taken for sequencing was cultured non-Tr1 T cells, either the whole culture or a sorted T cell fraction (not recorded which). This TCR was sampled from a human donor in good health. The CDR3 region has the DNA TGTGCCAGCAGCTTGGGTAGGGTTAGCTCCTACGAGCAGTACTTC. As protein: CASSLGRVSSYEQYF.